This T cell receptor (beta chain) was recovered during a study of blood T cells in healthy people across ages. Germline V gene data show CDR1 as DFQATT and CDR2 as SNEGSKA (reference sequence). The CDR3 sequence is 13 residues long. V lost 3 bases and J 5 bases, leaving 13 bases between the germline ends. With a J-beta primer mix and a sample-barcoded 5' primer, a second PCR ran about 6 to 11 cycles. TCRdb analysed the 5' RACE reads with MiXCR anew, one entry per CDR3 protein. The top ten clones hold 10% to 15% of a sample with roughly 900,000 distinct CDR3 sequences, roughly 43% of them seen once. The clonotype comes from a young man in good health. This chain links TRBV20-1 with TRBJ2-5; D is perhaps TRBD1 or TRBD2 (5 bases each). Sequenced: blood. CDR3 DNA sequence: TGCAGTGCTAGGCTGTCAGGGACGGAGACCCAGTACTTC. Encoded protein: CSARLSGTETQYF.